This entry concerns a single TCR beta chain. V was shortened by 5 bases and J by 10 bases, with 12 bases between the two germline ends. CDR1 and CDR2 (germline): SEHNR, FQNEAQ (reference sequence). This CDR3 is built from 13 residues. This sample was taken from a study of blood T cell repertoires in COVID-19. About the research overall: T cells, B-cell-depleted T cells, or PBMCs supplied cDNA or gDNA.

Measured with immunoSEQ multiplex PCR; TCRdb has only the in-frame clones, and not every one. The sample has tens of thousands of clones, 80% to 90% seen once; the top ten hold approximately 44%. The origin of this receptor is a woman older than 75 with active or convalescent COVID-19. The chain links TRBV7-9 to TRBJ1-6; D is unresolved. Sequencing input: peripheral blood. CDR3 bases: TGTGCCAGCAGCCAGGCCTACCAGTCACCCCTCCACTTT. The encoded protein is CASSQAYQSPLHF.